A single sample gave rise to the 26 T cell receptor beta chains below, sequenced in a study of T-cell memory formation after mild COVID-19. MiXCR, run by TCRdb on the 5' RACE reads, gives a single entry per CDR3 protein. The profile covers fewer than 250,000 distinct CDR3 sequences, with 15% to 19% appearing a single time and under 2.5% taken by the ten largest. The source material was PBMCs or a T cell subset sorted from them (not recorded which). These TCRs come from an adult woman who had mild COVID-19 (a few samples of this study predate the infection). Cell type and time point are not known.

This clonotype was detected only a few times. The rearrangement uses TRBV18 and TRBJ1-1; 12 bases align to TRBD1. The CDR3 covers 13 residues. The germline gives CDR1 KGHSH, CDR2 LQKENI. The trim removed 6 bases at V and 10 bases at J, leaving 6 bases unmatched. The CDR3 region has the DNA TGTGCCAGCTCCGGGACAGGGGGCTATGTAGCTTTCTTT. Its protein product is CASSGTGGYVAFF.

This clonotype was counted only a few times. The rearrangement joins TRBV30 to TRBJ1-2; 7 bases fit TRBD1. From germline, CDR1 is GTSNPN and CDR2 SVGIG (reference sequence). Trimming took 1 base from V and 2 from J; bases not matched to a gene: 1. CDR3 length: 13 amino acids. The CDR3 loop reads CAWSEQGNYGYTF. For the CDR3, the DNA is TGTGCCTGGAGTGAACAGGGGAACTATGGCTACACCTTC.

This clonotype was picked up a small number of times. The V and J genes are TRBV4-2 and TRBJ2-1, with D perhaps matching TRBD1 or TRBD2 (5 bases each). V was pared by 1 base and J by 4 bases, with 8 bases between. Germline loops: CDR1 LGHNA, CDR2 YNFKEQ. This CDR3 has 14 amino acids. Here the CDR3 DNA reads TGTGCCAGCAGCCAAGGGGGGTCTTACAATGAGCAGTTCTTC. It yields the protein CASSQGGSYNEQFF.

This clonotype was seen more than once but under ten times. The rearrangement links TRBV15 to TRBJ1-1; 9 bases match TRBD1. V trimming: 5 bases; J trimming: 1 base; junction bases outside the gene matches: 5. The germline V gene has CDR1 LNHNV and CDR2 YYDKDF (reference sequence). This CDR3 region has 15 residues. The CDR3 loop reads CATSLGDRENTEAFF. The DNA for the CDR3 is TGTGCCACCAGCCTCGGGGACAGGGAGAACACTGAAGCTTTCTTT.

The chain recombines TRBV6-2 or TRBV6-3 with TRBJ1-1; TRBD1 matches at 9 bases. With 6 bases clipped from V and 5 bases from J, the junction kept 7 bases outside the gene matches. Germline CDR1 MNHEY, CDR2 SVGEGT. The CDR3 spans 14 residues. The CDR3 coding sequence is TGTGCCAGCAGGCAAGGGACAGGGAAAACTGAAGCTTTCTTT. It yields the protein CASRQGTGKTEAFF.

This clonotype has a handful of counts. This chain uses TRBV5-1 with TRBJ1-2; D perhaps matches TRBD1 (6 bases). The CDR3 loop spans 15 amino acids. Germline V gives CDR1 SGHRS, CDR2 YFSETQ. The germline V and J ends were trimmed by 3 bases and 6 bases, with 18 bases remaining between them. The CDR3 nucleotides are TGCGCCAGCAGCTCGAACACCCCGGGGGCTCATGGCTACACCTTC. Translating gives CASSSNTPGAHGYTF.

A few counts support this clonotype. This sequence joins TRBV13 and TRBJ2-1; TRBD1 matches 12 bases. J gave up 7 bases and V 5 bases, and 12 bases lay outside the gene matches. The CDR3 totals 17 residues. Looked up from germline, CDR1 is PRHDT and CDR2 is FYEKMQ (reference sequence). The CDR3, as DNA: TGTGCCAGCAGCGCCTCCGGGACAGGGGGCTGGGGGAATGAGCAGTTCTTC. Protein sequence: CASSASGTGGWGNEQFF. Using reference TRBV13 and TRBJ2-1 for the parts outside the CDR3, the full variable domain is AAGVIQSPRHLIKEKRETATLKCYPIPRHDTVYWYQQGPGQDPQFLISFYEKMQSDKGSIPDRFSAQQFSDYHSELNMSSLELGDSALYFCASSASGTGGWGNEQFFGPGTRLTVL.

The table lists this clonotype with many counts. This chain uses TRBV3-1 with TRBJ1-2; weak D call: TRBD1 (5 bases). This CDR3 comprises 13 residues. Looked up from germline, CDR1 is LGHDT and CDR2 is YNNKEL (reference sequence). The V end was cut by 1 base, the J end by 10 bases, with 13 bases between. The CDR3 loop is CASSQGQPCVYTF. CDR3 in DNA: TGTGCCAGCAGCCAAGGACAGCCCTGCGTCTACACCTTC. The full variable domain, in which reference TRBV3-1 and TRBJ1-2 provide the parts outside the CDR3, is DTAVSQTPKYLVTQMGNDKSIKCEQNLGHDTMYWYKQDSKKFLKIMFSYNNKELIINETVPNRFSPKSPDKAHLNLHINSLELGDSAVYFCASSQGQPCVYTFGSGTRLTVV.

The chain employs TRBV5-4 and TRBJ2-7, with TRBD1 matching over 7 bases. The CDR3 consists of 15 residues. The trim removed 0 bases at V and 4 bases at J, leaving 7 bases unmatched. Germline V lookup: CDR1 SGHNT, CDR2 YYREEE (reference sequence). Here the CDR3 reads CASSLARTGEYEQYF. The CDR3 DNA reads TGTGCCAGCAGCTTGGCTAGGACAGGAGAATACGAGCAGTACTTC.

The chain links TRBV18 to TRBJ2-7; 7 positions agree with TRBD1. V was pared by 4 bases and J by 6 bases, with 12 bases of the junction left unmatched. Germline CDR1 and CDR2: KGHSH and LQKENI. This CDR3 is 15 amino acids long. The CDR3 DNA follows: TGTGCCAGCTCACTTTCCGCGCGAGGGGGCGGCGAGCAGTACTTC. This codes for CASSLSARGGGEQYF.

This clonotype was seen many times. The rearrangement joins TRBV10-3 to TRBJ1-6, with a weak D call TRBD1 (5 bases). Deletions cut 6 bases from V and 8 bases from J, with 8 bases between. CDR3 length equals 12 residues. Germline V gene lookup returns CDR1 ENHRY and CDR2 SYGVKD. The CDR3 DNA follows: TGTGCCATCAGGGGACCCGATTCACCCCTCCACTTT. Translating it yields CAIRGPDSPLHF.

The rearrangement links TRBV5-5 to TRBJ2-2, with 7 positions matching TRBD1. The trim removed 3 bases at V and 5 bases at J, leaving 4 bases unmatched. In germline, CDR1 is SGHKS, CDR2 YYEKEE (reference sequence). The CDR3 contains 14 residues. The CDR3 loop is CASSSTTGTGELFF. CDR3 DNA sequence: TGTGCCAGCAGCTCTACGACAGGGACCGGGGAGCTGTTTTTT.

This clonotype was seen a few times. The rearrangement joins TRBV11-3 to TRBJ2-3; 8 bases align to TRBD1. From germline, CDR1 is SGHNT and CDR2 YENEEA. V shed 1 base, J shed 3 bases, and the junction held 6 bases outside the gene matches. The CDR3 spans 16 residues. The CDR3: CASSLGRGHKTDTQYF. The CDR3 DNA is TGTGCCAGCAGCTTAGGCAGGGGGCATAAGACAGATACGCAGTATTTT.

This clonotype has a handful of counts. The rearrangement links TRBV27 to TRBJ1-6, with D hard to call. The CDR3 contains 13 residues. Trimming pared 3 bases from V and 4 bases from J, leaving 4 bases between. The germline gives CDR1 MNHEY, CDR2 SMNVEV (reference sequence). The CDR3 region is CASSLVYNSPLHF. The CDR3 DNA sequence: TGTGCCAGCAGTTTGGTTTATAATTCACCCCTCCACTTT.

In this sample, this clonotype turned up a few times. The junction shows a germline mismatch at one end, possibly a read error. This CDR3 reads CASSLRHTEAFF. CDR3 DNA sequence: TGTGCTAGCAGCTTGCGGCACACTGAAGCTTTCTTT. This chain uses TRBV7-7 with TRBJ1-1, with D hard to call. The CDR3 spans 12 residues. Germline V gene data show CDR1 as SSHAT and CDR2 as FNYEAQ (reference sequence).

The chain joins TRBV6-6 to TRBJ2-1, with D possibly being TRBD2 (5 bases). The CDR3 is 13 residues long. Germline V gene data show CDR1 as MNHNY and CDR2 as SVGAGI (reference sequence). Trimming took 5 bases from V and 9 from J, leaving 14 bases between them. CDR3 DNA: TGTGCCAGCAGTACCACTAGGAGCGCTGAGCAGTTCTTC. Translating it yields CASSTTRSAEQFF.

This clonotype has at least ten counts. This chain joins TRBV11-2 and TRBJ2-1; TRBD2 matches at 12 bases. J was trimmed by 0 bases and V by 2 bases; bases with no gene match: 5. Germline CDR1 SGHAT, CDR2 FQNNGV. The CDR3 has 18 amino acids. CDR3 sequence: CASSLQASGGGSYNEQFF. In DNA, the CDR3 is TGTGCCAGCAGCTTACAAGCTAGCGGGGGGGGCTCCTACAATGAGCAGTTCTTC. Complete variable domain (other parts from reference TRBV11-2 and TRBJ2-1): EAGVAQSPRYKIIEKRQSVAFWCNPISGHATLYWYQQILGQGPKLLIQFQNNGVVDDSQLPKDRFSAERLKGVDSTLKIQPAKLEDSAVYLCASSLQASGGGSYNEQFFGPGTRLTVL.

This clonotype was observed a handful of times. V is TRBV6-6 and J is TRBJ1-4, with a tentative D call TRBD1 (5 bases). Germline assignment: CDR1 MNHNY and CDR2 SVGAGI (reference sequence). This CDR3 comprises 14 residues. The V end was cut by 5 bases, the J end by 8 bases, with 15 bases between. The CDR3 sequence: CASSGTSRREKLFF. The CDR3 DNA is TGTGCCAGCAGTGGGACGTCGAGGCGGGAAAAACTGTTTTTT.

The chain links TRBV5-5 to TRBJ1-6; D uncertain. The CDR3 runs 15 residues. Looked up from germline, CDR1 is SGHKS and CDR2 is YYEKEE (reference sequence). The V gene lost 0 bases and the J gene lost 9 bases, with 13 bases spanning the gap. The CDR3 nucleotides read TGTGCCAGCAGCTTGGGAGACCTACCTGGTTCACCCCTCCACTTT. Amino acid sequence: CASSLGDLPGSPLHF. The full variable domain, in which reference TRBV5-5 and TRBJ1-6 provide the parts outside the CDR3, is DAGVTQSPTHLIKTRGQQVTLRCSPISGHKSVSWYQQVLGQGPQFIFQYYEKEERGRGNFPDRFSARQFPNYSSELNVNALLLGDSALYLCASSLGDLPGSPLHFGNGTRLTVT.

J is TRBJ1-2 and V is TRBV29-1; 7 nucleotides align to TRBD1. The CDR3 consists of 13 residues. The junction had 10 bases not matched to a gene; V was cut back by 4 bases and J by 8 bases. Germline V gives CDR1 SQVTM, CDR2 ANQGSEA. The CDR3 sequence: CSVATGTARGYTF. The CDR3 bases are TGCAGCGTTGCAACCGGGACAGCAAGGGGCTACACCTTC. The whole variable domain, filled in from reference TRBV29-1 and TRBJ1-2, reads SAVISQKPSRDICQRGTSLTIQCQVDSQVTMMFWYRQQPGQSLTLIATANQGSEATYESGFVIDKFPISRPNLTFSTLTVSNMSPEDSSIYLCSVATGTARGYTFGSGTRLTVV.

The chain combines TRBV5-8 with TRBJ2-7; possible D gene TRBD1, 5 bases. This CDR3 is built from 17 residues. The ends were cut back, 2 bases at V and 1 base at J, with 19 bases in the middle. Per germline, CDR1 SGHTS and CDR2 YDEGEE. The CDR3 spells CASSFRKTGVGSYEQYF. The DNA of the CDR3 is TGTGCCAGCAGCTTTCGTAAAACAGGCGTCGGATCCTACGAGCAGTACTTC.

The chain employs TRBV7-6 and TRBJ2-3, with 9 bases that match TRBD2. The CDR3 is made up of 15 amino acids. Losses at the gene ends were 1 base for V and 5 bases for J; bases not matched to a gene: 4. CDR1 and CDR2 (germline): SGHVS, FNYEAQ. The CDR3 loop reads CASSLGPSGVDTQYF. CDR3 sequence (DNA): TGTGCCAGCAGCTTAGGACCTAGCGGGGTAGATACGCAGTATTTT.

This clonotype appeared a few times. The CDR3 sequence is CASSKASGADYGYTF. As DNA, the CDR3 is TGTGCCAGCAGCAAAGCGTCGGGGGCGGACTATGGCTACACCTTC. The genes are TRBV7-6 and TRBJ1-2, with D possibly matching TRBD1 (6 bases). Germline loops: CDR1 SGHVS, CDR2 FNYEAQ. The CDR3 loop spans 15 amino acids. V was clipped by 5 bases and J by 3 bases, with 16 bases between them.

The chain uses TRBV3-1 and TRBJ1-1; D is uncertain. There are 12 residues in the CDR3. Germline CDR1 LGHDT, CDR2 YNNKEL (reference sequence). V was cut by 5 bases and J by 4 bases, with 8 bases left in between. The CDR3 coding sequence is TGTGCCAGCAGCTTGATTGGCACTGAAGCTTTCTTT. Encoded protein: CASSLIGTEAFF.

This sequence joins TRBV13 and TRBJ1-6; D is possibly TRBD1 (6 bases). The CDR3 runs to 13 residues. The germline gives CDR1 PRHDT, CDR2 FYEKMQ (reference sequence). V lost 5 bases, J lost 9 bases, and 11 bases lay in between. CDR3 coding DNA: TGTGCCAGCAGCCCGGACAGTGTTTCACCCCTCCACTTT. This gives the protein CASSPDSVSPLHF.

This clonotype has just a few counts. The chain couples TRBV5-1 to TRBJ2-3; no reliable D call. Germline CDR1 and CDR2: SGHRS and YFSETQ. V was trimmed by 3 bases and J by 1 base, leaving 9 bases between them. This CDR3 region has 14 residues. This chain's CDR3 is CASSSNGGTDTQYF. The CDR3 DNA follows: TGCGCCAGCAGCTCGAATGGAGGCACAGATACGCAGTATTTT.